What follows are 20 T cell receptor beta chains derived from one specimen sequenced in a study of blood T cell repertoires in COVID-19. This table comes from immunoSEQ multiplex PCR, and its TCRdb copy is limited to in-frame clones, with some not included. The data hold 150,000 to 200,000 clones, with about 88% observed a single time. Sequencing input: PBMCs or T cells enriched from blood (not recorded which). These receptor sequences come from a woman under 30 who had recovered from COVID-19.

The CDR3 DNA is TGTGCCTGGTCGGGGAAGGGCGCGGGCTATGGCTACACCTTC. Amino acids: CAWSGKGAGYGYTF. The chain carries TRBV30 and TRBJ1-2; D is unresolved. Per germline, CDR1 GTSNPN and CDR2 SVGIG (reference sequence). Trimming took 5 bases from V and 4 from J, leaving 17 bases between them. This CDR3 has 14 amino acids.

This chain joins TRBV5-6 and TRBJ2-7; D not certain. The CDR3 consists of 12 residues. CDR1 and CDR2 from the germline V gene are SGHDT and YYEEEE. With 0 bases removed from V and 6 bases from J, the gap between germline ends came to 7 bases. This chain's CDR3 is CASSLGAIEQYF. The CDR3 DNA is TGTGCCAGCAGCTTGGGGGCCATCGAGCAGTACTTC.

This chain uses TRBV6-1 with TRBJ1-2; D remains unclear. Trimming cost V 3 bases and J 8 bases, with 10 bases left between them. Germline V CDR1 and CDR2: MNHNS, SASEGT. The CDR3 runs 12 residues. CDR3 sequence reads: CASSERVGGYTF. The CDR3 nucleotides read TGTGCCAGCAGTGAGAGGGTAGGGGGCTACACCTTC.

The CDR3 reads CASWGQGTDTQYF. CDR3 sequence (DNA): TGTGCCAGCTGGGGGCAGGGCACAGATACGCAGTATTTT. The V and J genes are TRBV6-5 and TRBJ2-3; a possible D gene is TRBD1 (6 bases). Germline values: CDR1 MNHEY, CDR2 SVGAGI. The CDR3 sequence is 13 residues long. V shed 8 bases and J shed 1 base, with 10 bases lying between them.

Here the CDR3 reads CAWGNQGSGNTIYF. CDR3 sequence (DNA): TGTGCCTGGGGGAACCAGGGCTCTGGAAACACCATATATTTT. This chain joins TRBV30 and TRBJ1-3; possible D gene TRBD1, 5 bases. The CDR3 length is 14 residues. V lost 5 bases and J lost 0, with 11 bases in between. Germline V lookup: CDR1 GTSNPN, CDR2 SVGIG (reference sequence).

The V call is TRBV28, the J call TRBJ2-7, with 9 bases fitting TRBD1. The CDR3 length is 14 residues. Per germline, CDR1 MDHEN and CDR2 SYDVKM. V lost 5 bases and J lost 5; bases outside the gene matches: 7. CDR3 in amino acids: CASSTGTGPHEQYF. CDR3 DNA sequence: TGTGCCAGCAGTACCGGGACAGGGCCTCACGAGCAGTACTTC.

The V and J genes are TRBV19 and TRBJ2-3; TRBD2 matches at 8 bases. Germline values: CDR1 LNHDA, CDR2 SQIVND (reference sequence). V trimming: 2 bases; J trimming: 2 bases; junction bases outside the gene matches: 9. This CDR3 has 17 amino acids. CDR3 region: CASSISRTSPITDTQYF. In DNA, the CDR3 is TGTGCCAGTAGTATATCGCGGACTAGCCCCATCACAGATACGCAGTATTTT.

This sequence joins TRBV19 and TRBJ2-1; maybe TRBD2 (6 bases). Trimming stripped 7 bases from V and 9 bases from J, with 22 bases between. Per germline, CDR1 LNHDA and CDR2 SQIVND (reference sequence). The CDR3 is 15 residues long. CDR3 sequence: CASKVGGLMIGEQFF. The CDR3 DNA follows: TGTGCCAGTAAGGTGGGCGGACTAATGATCGGTGAGCAGTTCTTC.

V is TRBV6-1 and J is TRBJ1-4; TRBD1 is a possible D gene (5 bases). This CDR3 is built from 14 residues. Germline V gene data show CDR1 as MNHNS and CDR2 as SASEGT. V was clipped by 3 bases and J by 2 bases, with 7 bases between them. The CDR3 nucleotides are TGTGCCAGCAGTGAGGGGCCCACTAATGAAAAACTGTTTTTT. It codes for CASSEGPTNEKLFF.

The gene calls are TRBV5-4 and TRBJ2-7, with TRBD1 identical over 7 bases. V lost 2 bases to trimming and J lost 3 bases; unmatched junction nucleotides: 2. The CDR3 length is 13 residues. Germline CDR1 is SGHNT and CDR2 is YYREEE (reference sequence). The CDR3 coding sequence is TGTGCCAGCAGCTTCTCAGGGGGCTACGAGCAGTACTTC. As protein: CASSFSGGYEQYF.

This rearrangement joins TRBV4-3 to TRBJ1-2, with 7 nucleotides matching TRBD1. The CDR3 totals 17 residues. Germline lookup yields CDR1 LGHNA and CDR2 YSLEER. V lost 0 bases to trimming and J lost 2 bases; unmatched junction nucleotides: 9. This CDR3 reads CASSQDKRQGENYGYTF. The CDR3 nucleotides read TGCGCCAGCAGCCAAGATAAAAGGCAGGGGGAAAACTATGGCTACACCTTC.

This chain connects TRBV6-5 to TRBJ1-1; D is undetermined. CDR3 length equals 12 residues. V was shortened by 4 bases and J by 0 bases, with 3 bases between the two germline ends. CDR1 is MNHEY and CDR2 is SVGAGI in the germline V gene. CDR3 DNA: TGTGCCAGCAGTTTCATGAACACTGAAGCTTTCTTT. This gives the protein CASSFMNTEAFF.

V and J are TRBV3-1 (or the pseudogene TRBV3-2) and TRBJ1-4, with D unclear. CDR1 and CDR2 (germline): LGHDT, YNNKEL (reference sequence). There are 16 residues in the CDR3. V was pared by 0 bases and J by 5 bases, with 13 bases between. The DNA for the CDR3 is TGTGCCAGCAGCCAAGATTATGCACGGTCCAATGAAAAACTGTTTTTT. This encodes CASSQDYARSNEKLFF.

The chain combines TRBV5-4 with TRBJ2-7; TRBD2 matches at 11 bases. V dropped 0 bases and J dropped 3; count of bases not matched to a gene: 8. The CDR3 has 17 residues. Germline CDR1 reads SGHNT; CDR2 reads YYREEE (reference sequence). The CDR3 DNA reads as TGTGCCAGCAGCTTGGACGGTCGAACTAGCGGGAGCTACGAGCAGTACTTC. This encodes CASSLDGRTSGSYEQYF.

The gene calls are TRBV5-1 and TRBJ2-3; D is perhaps TRBD1 (6 bases). Germline V gene data show CDR1 as SGHRS and CDR2 as YFSETQ. V lost 0 bases to trimming and J lost 3 bases, with 8 bases between them. The CDR3 contains 14 residues. In DNA, the CDR3 is TGCGCCAGCAGCTTGGGACAGGCGACAGATACGCAGTATTTT. Translated: CASSLGQATDTQYF.

A remark on this clone: At one end the junction does not follow the germline gene, possibly because of a read error. This chain connects TRBV5-8 to TRBJ1-1; 7 nucleotides match TRBD1. The CDR3 contains 17 residues. Per germline, CDR1 SGHTS and CDR2 YDEGEE. CDR3 bases: TGTGCCAGCAGCCTGGTTACGGCAGGGGGTATGAACGCTGAAGCTTTCTTT. It translates to CASSLVTAGGMNAEAFF.

V usage is TRBV11-1 and J usage is TRBJ2-5; no clear D gene. CDR3 length equals 12 residues. Trimming took 1 base from V and 7 from J, leaving 7 bases between them. CDR1 SGHAT and CDR2 FQDESV come from the germline V gene (reference sequence). The CDR3 nucleotides are TGTGCCAGCAGCTTAGATGTCGGGACCCAGTACTTC. It is translated as CASSLDVGTQYF.

The V call is TRBV4-1, the J call TRBJ1-1, with 7 nucleotides matching TRBD1. The junction had 9 bases not matched to a gene; V was cut back by 4 bases and J by 4 bases. The germline gives CDR1 MGHRA, CDR2 YSYEKL. The CDR3 is made up of 15 amino acids. The CDR3: CASSPGPGGSTEAFF. The CDR3 DNA reads as TGCGCCAGCAGCCCCGGACCAGGGGGGAGCACTGAAGCTTTCTTT.

The chain combines TRBV3-1 (or the pseudogene TRBV3-2) with TRBJ2-2, with D tentatively TRBD2 (6 bases). The germline V gene has CDR1 LGHDT and CDR2 YNNKEL (reference sequence). The CDR3 sequence is 17 residues long. Trimming shortened V by 4 bases and J by 4 bases, and 19 bases separated the two germline ends. The CDR3 DNA follows: TGTGCCAGCAGCCGACTGACTAGTTTATCAAGCACCGGGGAGCTGTTTTTT. Encoded protein: CASSRLTSLSSTGELFF.

This clone appeared a single time. The CDR3 reads CAIRQDSYEQYF. The CDR3 DNA is TGTGCCATCAGACAGGACTCCTACGAGCAGTACTTC. The chain joins TRBV10-3 to TRBJ2-7; D possibly corresponds to TRBD1 (5 bases). The V gene lost 6 bases and the J gene lost 0 bases, with 6 bases spanning the gap. The CDR3 totals 12 residues. CDR1 and CDR2 from the germline V gene are ENHRY and SYGVKD.